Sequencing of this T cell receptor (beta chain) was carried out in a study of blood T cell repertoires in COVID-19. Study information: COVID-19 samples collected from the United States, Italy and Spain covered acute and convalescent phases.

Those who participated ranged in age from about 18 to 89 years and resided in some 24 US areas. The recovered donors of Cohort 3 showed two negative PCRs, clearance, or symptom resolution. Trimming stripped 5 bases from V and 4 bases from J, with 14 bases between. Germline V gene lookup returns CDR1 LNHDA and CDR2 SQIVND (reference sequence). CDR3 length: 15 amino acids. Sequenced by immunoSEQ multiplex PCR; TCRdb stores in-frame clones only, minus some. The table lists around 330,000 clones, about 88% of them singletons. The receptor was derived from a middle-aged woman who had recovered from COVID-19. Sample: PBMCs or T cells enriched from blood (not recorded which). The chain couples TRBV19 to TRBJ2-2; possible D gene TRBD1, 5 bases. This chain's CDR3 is CASSPLTGFTGELFF. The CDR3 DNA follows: TGTGCCAGTAGTCCACTAACAGGATTCACCGGGGAGCTGTTTTTT.